The following is a T cell receptor (beta chain) sequence with its context. Germline CDR1 is SGDLS and CDR2 is YYNGEE. CDR3 size: 16 residues. V lost 2 bases, J lost 5 bases, and 10 bases stayed unmatched. It was with a sample-barcoded 5' primer and a J-beta primer mix that a second PCR of roughly 6 to 12 cycles was run. TCRdb analysed the 5' RACE reads with MiXCR anew, one entry per CDR3 protein. The sample has about 1.5 million distinct CDR3 sequences; 42% are singletons. The sample is drawn from a study of blood T cells in healthy people across ages. This TCR derives from a woman under 30 in good health. The chain carries TRBV9 and TRBJ2-1; 7 positions agree with TRBD1. Source material: blood. CDR3 sequence reads: CASSVTPGGLDNEQFF. The CDR3 DNA reads as TGTGCCAGCAGCGTCACCCCAGGGGGTTTAGACAATGAGCAGTTCTTC.